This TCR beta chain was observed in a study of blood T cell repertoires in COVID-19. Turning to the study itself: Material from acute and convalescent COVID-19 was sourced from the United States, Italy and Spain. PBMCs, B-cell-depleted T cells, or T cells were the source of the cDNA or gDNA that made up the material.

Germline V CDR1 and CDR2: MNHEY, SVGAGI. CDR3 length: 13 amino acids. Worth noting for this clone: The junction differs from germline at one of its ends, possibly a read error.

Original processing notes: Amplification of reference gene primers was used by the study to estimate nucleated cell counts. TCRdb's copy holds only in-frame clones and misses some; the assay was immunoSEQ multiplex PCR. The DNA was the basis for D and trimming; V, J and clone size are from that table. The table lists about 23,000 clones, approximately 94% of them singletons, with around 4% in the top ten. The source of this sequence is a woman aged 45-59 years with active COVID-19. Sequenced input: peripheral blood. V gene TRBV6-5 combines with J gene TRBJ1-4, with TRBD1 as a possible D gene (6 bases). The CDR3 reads CASSISETTGDSF. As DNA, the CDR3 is TGTGCCAGCAGTATATCCGAGACGACAGGAGATTCTTTT.